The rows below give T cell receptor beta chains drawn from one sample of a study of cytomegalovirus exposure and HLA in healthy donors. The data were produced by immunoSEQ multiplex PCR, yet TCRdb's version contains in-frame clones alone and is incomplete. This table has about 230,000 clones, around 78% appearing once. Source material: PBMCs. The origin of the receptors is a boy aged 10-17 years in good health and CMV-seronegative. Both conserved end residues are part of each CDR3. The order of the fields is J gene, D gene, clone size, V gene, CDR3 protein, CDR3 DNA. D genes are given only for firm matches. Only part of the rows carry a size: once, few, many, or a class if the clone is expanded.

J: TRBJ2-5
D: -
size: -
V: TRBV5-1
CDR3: CASSSQTRQETQYF
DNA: TGCGCCAGCAGCTCCCAGACAAGACAAGAGACCCAGTACTTC

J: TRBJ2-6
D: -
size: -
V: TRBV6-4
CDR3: CASPRGCGANVLTF
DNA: TGTGCCAGCCCCCGGGGGTGCGGGGCCAACGTCCTGACTTTC

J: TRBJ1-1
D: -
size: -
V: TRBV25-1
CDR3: CASSDGPGAGRNTEAFF
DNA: TGTGCCAGCAGTGATGGACCAGGGGCCGGTCGTAACACTGAAGCTTTCTTT

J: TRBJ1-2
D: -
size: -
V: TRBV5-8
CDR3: CASSLGYLESNYGYTF
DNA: TGTGCCAGCAGCTTGGGGTACCTGGAGTCTAACTATGGCTACACCTTC

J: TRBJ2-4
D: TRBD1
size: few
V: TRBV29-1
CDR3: CSAALRTGDQNIQYF
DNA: TGCAGCGCTGCCCTCCGGACAGGGGACCAAAACATTCAGTACTTC

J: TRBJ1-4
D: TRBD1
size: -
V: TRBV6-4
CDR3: CASRTGQGIDNEKLFF
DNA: TGTGCCAGCAGGACGGGACAGGGGATTGATAATGAAAAACTGTTTTTT

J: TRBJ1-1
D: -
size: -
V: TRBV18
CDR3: CASSPKEGNTEAFF
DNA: TGTGCCAGCTCACCGAAGGAGGGGAACACTGAAGCTTTCTTT

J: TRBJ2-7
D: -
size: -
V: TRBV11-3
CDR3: CASSLEPFRETHYEQYF
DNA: TGTGCCAGCAGCTTAGAGCCCTTCCGAGAGACACACTACGAGCAGTACTTC

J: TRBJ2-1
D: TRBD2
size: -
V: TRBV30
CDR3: CAWSELAGYNEQFF
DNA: TGTGCCTGGAGTGAACTAGCGGGATACAATGAGCAGTTCTTC

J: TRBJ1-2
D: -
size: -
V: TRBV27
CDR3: CASSYVASPYGYTF
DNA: TGTGCCAGCAGTTATGTGGCCAGTCCCTATGGCTACACCTTC

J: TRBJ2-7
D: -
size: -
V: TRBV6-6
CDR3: CASTESYEQYF
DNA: TGTGCCAGCACGGAGTCCTACGAGCAGTACTTC

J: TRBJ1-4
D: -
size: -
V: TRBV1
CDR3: CTSSRRDRGCANEKLFF
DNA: TGCACCAGCAGCCGGAGGGACAGGGGTTGCGCTAATGAAAAACTGTTTTTT

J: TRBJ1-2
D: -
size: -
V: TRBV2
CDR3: CASSDMGRMVGNYGYTF
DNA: TGTGCCAGCAGTGATATGGGCAGGATGGTTGGTAACTATGGCTACACCTTC

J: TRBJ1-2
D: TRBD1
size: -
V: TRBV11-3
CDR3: CASSRLRTGGDGYTF
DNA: TGTGCCAGCAGCAGACTAAGAACAGGGGGCGATGGCTACACCTTC

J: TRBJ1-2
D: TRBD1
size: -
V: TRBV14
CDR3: CASSQGQNYGYTF
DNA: TGTGCCAGCAGCCAGGGACAGAACTATGGCTACACCTTC

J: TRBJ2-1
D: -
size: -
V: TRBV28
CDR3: CASSTTGSSYNEQFF
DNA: TGTGCCAGCAGTACGACGGGGAGCTCCTACAATGAGCAGTTCTTC

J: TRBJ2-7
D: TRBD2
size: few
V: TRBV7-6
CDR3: CASSSTSGWGDEQYF
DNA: TGTGCCAGCAGCTCGACTAGCGGGTGGGGGGACGAGCAGTACTTC

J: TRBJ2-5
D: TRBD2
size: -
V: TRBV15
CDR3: CATSRDFTGGQSETQYF
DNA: TGTGCCACCAGCAGAGATTTTACGGGAGGGCAGTCAGAGACCCAGTACTTC

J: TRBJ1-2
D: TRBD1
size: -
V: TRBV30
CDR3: CAWRATGGAENGYTF
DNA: TGTGCCTGGAGGGCGACAGGGGGCGCAGAGAATGGCTACACCTTC

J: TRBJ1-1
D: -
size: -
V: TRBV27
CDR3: CASSRGNTEAFF
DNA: TGTGCCAGCTCCAGGGGAAACACTGAAGCTTTCTTT

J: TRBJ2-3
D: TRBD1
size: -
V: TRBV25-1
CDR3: CASSTTGTGPNTQYF
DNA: TGTGCCAGCAGTACTACCGGGACAGGGCCAAATACGCAGTATTTT

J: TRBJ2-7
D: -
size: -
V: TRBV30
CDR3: CAWTWQGRGTYEQYF
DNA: TGTGCCTGGACCTGGCAGGGAAGGGGAACCTACGAGCAGTACTTC

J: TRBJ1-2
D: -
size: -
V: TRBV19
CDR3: CASSRGGLVYGYTF
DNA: TGTGCCAGTAGTAGGGGGGGGCTCGTCTATGGCTACACCTTC

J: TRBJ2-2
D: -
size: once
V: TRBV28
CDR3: CASSALTGANTGELFF
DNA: TGTGCCAGCAGTGCCCTGACAGGAGCAAACACCGGGGAGCTGTTTTTT

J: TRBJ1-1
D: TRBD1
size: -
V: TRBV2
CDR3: CASSGTEFATEAFF
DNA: TGTGCCAGCAGCGGGACAGAATTTGCCACTGAAGCTTTCTTT

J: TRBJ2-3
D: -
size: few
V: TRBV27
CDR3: CASSLWGITDTQYF
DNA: TGTGCCAGCAGTTTATGGGGCATCACAGATACGCAGTATTTT

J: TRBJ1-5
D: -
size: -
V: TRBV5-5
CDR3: CASSAAVGRGQPQHF
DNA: TGTGCCAGCAGCGCGGCGGTAGGCCGGGGTCAGCCCCAGCATTTT

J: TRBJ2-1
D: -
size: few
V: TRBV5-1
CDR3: CASSLASGRNEQFF
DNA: TGCGCCAGCAGCTTGGCCAGCGGTAGGAATGAGCAGTTCTTC

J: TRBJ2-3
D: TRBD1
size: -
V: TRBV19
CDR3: CASSIDEGARSDTQYF
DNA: TGTGCCAGTAGTATAGATGAGGGGGCGCGGTCAGATACGCAGTATTTT

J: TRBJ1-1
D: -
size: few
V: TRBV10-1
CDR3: CASSGTQGEGTEAFF
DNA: TGCGCCAGCAGCGGGACACAGGGTGAGGGAACTGAAGCTTTCTTT

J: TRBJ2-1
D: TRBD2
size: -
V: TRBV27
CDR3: CASSFWAQRELYNEQFF
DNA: TGTGCCAGCAGTTTTTGGGCTCAGCGGGAGCTGTACAATGAGCAGTTCTTC

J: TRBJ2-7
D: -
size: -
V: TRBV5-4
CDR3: CASRGWGHSVDEQYF
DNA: TGTGCCAGCAGAGGGTGGGGACACTCGGTAGACGAGCAGTACTTC

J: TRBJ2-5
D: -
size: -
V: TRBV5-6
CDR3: CASSLDYQETQYF
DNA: TGTGCCAGCAGCTTAGACTACCAAGAGACCCAGTACTTC

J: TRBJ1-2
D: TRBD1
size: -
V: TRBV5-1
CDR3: CASSFTGGGNYGYTF
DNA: TGCGCCAGCAGCTTTACAGGGGGAGGTAACTATGGCTACACCTTC

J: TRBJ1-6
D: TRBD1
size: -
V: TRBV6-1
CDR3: CASGDRVGSPLHF
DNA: TGTGCCAGCGGGGACAGGGTTGGGTCACCCCTCCACTTT

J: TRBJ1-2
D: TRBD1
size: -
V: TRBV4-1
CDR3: CASSQDMTDRDYGYTF
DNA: TGCGCCAGCAGCCAAGACATGACGGACAGGGACTATGGCTACACCTTC

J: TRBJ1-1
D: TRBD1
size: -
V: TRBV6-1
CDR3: CASIIRGRVGAFF
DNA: TGTGCCAGCATCATTAGGGGGCGAGTAGGAGCTTTCTTT

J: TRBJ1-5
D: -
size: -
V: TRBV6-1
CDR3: CASSEGQGRSGQPQHF
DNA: TGTGCCAGCAGTGAAGGGCAGGGAAGGTCAGGTCAGCCCCAGCATTTT

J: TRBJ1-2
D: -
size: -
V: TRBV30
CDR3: CAWSVLRDGYTF
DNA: TGTGCCTGGAGTGTACTCAGGGATGGCTACACCTTC

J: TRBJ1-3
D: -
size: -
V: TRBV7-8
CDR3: CASSPSFPIRSGNTIYF
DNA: TGTGCCAGCAGCCCCAGTTTCCCAATCCGCTCTGGAAACACCATATATTTT